This entry is about one T cell receptor (beta chain). This CDR3 comprises 15 residues. Trimming took 3 bases from V and 2 from J; bases not matched to a gene: 7. Germline V CDR1 and CDR2: SGHRS, YFSETQ. This sample was taken from a study of radiotherapy plus CTLA-4 blockade in lung cancer. The assay was immunoSEQ multiplex PCR, and TCRdb's table has in-frame clones only and misses some. The data show some 37,000 clones, around 70% seen once. The rearrangement joins TRBV5-1 to TRBJ2-5; TRBD1 matches at 7 bases. The source material was peripheral blood, sampled from a patient treated with radiotherapy plus ipilimumab. The receptor was derived from a human donor with non-small cell lung cancer who had stable disease on radiotherapy plus ipilimumab. This CDR3 reads CASSSTGTAQETQYF. The CDR3 DNA is TGCGCCAGCAGCTCAACGGGGACAGCACAAGAGACCCAGTACTTC.